This T cell receptor beta chain emerged from a study of pediatric ulcerative colitis. One to two pinch biopsies were taken from the rectum during colonoscopy. Assay used: immunoSEQ multiplex PCR; TCRdb lists only in-frame clones, some missing. The sample includes fewer than 30,000 clones, over 55% of them seen just once. The CDR3 covers 14 residues. Germline assignment: CDR1 SNHLY and CDR2 FYNNEI. V lost 5 bases and J lost 4, with 12 bases in between. This clone was seen more than once but under ten times. This clonotype was obtained from a boy aged 10-17 years with severe ulcerative colitis. This chain links TRBV2 with TRBJ1-5; tentative D call: TRBD1 (5 bases). Sequencing was performed on gut tissue. CDR3 sequence (DNA): TGTGCCAGCAGTCGTTCTCGGGGGAATCAGCCCCAGCATTTT. Translation gives CASSRSRGNQPQHF.